Listed below are T cell receptor beta chains from one sample, sequenced in a study of blood T cell repertoires in COVID-19. Sequenced by immunoSEQ multiplex PCR; TCRdb stores in-frame clones only, minus some. Here the sample spans under 95,000 clones, 85% to 95% being singletons. The specimen was peripheral blood. These receptor sequences come from a woman in her forties or fifties in a cohort sampled during active COVID-19. Both conserved end residues are part of each CDR3. A D gene is named only where the DNA matches it firmly. Clone size is not always given. Where it is, it says once, few, many or a class for expanded clones.

clone size: once; CDR3 length: 17; J gene: TRBJ1-5; D gene: .; V gene: TRBV19; CDR3 DNA: TGTGCCAGTAGTCCACGAAGCGGAAAGAGGTCGCCACGGCCCCAGCATTTT; CDR3 protein: CASSPRSGKRSPRPQHF
clone size: once; CDR3 length: 13; J gene: TRBJ1-2; D gene: .; V gene: TRBV19; CDR3 DNA: TGTGCCAGTAGCTTTAACGGGGGCTATGGCTACACCTTC; CDR3 protein: CASSFNGGYGYTF
clone size: .; CDR3 length: 16; J gene: TRBJ2-2; D gene: .; V gene: TRBV7-8; CDR3 DNA: TGTGCCAGCAGCTTACACCGGGTCCCCGGGGGCGGGGAGCTGTTTTTT; CDR3 protein: CASSLHRVPGGGELFF
clone size: .; CDR3 length: 15; J gene: TRBJ1-1; D gene: TRBD1; V gene: TRBV19; CDR3 DNA: TGTGCCAGCATGGGTGGGGACAGTGCGTCCACTGAAGCTTTCTTT; CDR3 protein: CASMGGDSASTEAFF
clone size: .; CDR3 length: 13; J gene: TRBJ2-5; D gene: .; V gene: TRBV7-8; CDR3 DNA: TGTGCCAGCAGTCCGACTAGAGAAGAGACCCAGTACTTC; CDR3 protein: CASSPTREETQYF
clone size: few; CDR3 length: 14; J gene: TRBJ1-5; D gene: .; V gene: TRBV10-2; CDR3 DNA: TGCGCCAGCAGTGAGTCGACTCGAGGCCAGCCCCAGCATTTT; CDR3 protein: CASSESTRGQPQHF
clone size: .; CDR3 length: 21; J gene: TRBJ2-3; D gene: TRBD2; V gene: TRBV28; CDR3 DNA: TGTGCCAGCAGTTTGTACGCCCCAGGGACTAGCGGAGCCCCTAGCACAGATACGCAGTATTTT; CDR3 protein: CASSLYAPGTSGAPSTDTQYF
clone size: once; CDR3 length: 14; J gene: TRBJ1-6; D gene: .; V gene: TRBV18; CDR3 DNA: TGTGCCAGCTCAACGGGTAGGGGGAATTCACCCCTCCACTTT; CDR3 protein: CASSTGRGNSPLHF
clone size: .; CDR3 length: 13; J gene: TRBJ2-5; D gene: .; V gene: TRBV10-2; CDR3 DNA: TGCGCCAGCAGTGCCAGAGGAGGGGAGACCCAGTACTTC; CDR3 protein: CASSARGGETQYF
clone size: .; CDR3 length: 16; J gene: TRBJ2-3; D gene: TRBD2; V gene: TRBV9; CDR3 DNA: TGTGCCAGCAGCGTAGGACTAGCGGGAGCGATAGATACGCAGTATTTT; CDR3 protein: CASSVGLAGAIDTQYF
clone size: .; CDR3 length: 15; J gene: TRBJ2-3; D gene: TRBD2; V gene: TRBV18; CDR3 DNA: TGTGCCAGCTCCCCTATAGCGGGAGTTGCAGATACGCAGTATTTT; CDR3 protein: CASSPIAGVADTQYF
clone size: .; CDR3 length: 13; J gene: TRBJ1-6; D gene: TRBD1; V gene: TRBV12-3/TRBV12-4; CDR3 DNA: TGTGCCAGCAGTACCCGGGACAGAGTACCCCTCCACTTT; CDR3 protein: CASSTRDRVPLHF
clone size: .; CDR3 length: 14; J gene: TRBJ1-6; D gene: .; V gene: TRBV10-3; CDR3 DNA: TGTGCCTCACATTTCCAACAGGGTAATTCACCCCTCCACTTT; CDR3 protein: CASHFQQGNSPLHF
clone size: .; CDR3 length: 16; J gene: TRBJ1-3; D gene: TRBD1; V gene: TRBV27; CDR3 DNA: TGTGCCAGCAGTTCGGGACAGTACGGCTCTGGAAACACCATATATTTT; CDR3 protein: CASSSGQYGSGNTIYF
clone size: .; CDR3 length: 13; J gene: TRBJ2-2; D gene: .; V gene: TRBV12-3/TRBV12-4; CDR3 DNA: TGTGCCACGGGACTCTTCAACACCGGGGAGCTGTTTTTT; CDR3 protein: CATGLFNTGELFF